This T cell receptor beta chain was identified in a study of T cell repertoires in cytomegalovirus infection (dated by TCRdb to about 2019). For the wider study: Recently identified HLA-C-restricted CMV epitopes, whose presentation resists viral immunomodulation, were targeted by peptide stimulations together with well-studied HLA-B-restricted epitopes. Donor HLA type was relevant to the analysis, as public TCR beta signatures indicated carriage of CMV infection together with the matching HLA type.

Comments on this clonotype: Its antigen is not yet known. No per-base quality is available; no much larger clone lies one base away.

The sample's treatment or condition label, decoded: in vitro stimulation with specific CMV peptide epitopes to enrich CMV-specific T cells. Sequencing took place on an Illumina HiSeq 1500. The public sequencing data were trimmed at Q25 with fastp and processed into clonotypes with MiXCR by TCRdb, which kept only in-frame beta chains. CDR3 protein sequences are deduplicated, and each keeps its most common genes and DNA. The sample table holds 75,000 to 95,000 distinct CDR3 sequences, of which roughly half were seen once. The biggest ten clones account for approximately 93% of the sample. Points the paper makes about the study in general: In both this cohort and an independent cohort of 352 donors, the cumulative frequency of public TCR beta family members distinguished carriers of CMV infection plus the relevant HLA type. The ex vivo response was dominated by HLA-C-restricted CMV-specific TCR beta clonotypes, which also provided the single most frequent clonotype in two of eight donors.

Based on the germline V gene, the CDR1 and CDR2 sequences are MNHNS and SASEGT. Inclusive of the bounding cysteine and phenylalanine, the CDR3 is 14 residues long. The DNA shown is the 42-base CDR3, in frame from base 1. Ends trimmed: V by 8 bases, J by 3 bases; bases unmatched to a gene: 5. The source was CD8+ T cells from cultured PBMCs, collected from culture after CMV antigen stimulation. The receptor chain draws on TRBV6-1 and TRBJ1-1; TRBD1 fits 11 bases in the junction. The source is a human donor in good health (CMV status not recorded). Some clones in this sample may be carry-over from other donors' samples. The base sequence is TGTGCCAGCCGTTGGGACAGGGGGGACACTGAAGCTTTCTTT. This translates into CASRWDRGDTEAFF.